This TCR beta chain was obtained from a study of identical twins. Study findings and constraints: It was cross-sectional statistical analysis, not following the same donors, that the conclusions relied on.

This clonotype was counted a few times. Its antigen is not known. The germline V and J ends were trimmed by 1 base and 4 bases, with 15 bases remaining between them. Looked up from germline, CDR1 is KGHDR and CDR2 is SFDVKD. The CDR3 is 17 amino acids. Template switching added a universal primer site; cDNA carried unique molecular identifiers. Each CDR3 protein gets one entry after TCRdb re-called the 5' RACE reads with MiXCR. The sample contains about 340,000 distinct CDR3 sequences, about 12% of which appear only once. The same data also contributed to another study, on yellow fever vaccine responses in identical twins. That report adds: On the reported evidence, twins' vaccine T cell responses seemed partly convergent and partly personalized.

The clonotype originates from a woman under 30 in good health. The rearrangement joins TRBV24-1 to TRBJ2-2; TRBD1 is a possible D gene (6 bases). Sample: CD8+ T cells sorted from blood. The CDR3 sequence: CATSDFSQGIFTGELFF. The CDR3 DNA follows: TGTGCCACCAGTGATTTCAGCCAGGGGATATTCACCGGGGAGCTGTTTTTT.